This TCR beta chain was recorded in a study of monozygotic twins with inflammatory bowel disease. There were around 3,500 ng of total RNA used for each TCR library. UMIs that had a 6-nucleotide sample barcode were put in using template switching. The authors ran two nested PCRs of around 15 and 10 cycles on TCRalpha and TCRbeta cDNA. TCRdb reworked the 5' RACE reads into one entry per CDR3 protein, no DNA. This sample's table reports about 300,000 distinct CDR3 sequences. The CDR3 sequence is 15 residues long. Germline V gene sequence: CDR1 SGHTA, CDR2 FQGNSA. Sequencing was carried out using blood. The receptor was derived from a human donor with ulcerative colitis or Crohn's disease, or a healthy co-twin of an affected twin (not recorded which). The V and J genes are TRBV7-2 and TRBJ1-2; with no DNA, the TCRdb D assignment of TRBD1 cannot be verified. The chain's CDR3 is CASSSRTGGIDGYTF. Together with reference TRBV7-2 and TRBJ1-2, the CDR3 gives the full variable domain: GAGVSQSPSNKVTEKGKDVELRCDPISGHTALYWYRQSLGQGLEFLIYFQGNSAPDKSGLPSDRFSAERTGGSVSTLTIQRTQQEDSAVYLCASSSRTGGIDGYTFGSGTRLTVV.